The sequence of this T cell receptor (beta chain) was determined in a study of early T cells in non-severe SARS-CoV-2 infection. The V and J ends lost 1 base and 2 bases respectively, with 15 bases between them. The CDR3 is made up of 16 amino acids. The germline CDR1 and CDR2 sequences are LGHNA and YSLEER. TCRdb recomputed calls from the 5' RACE reads with MiXCR, one row per CDR3 protein. This table has about 42,000 distinct CDR3 sequences, approximately 6.9% appearing once. This clonotype is labeled medium-sized. Source material: whole blood. The J gene is TRBJ2-7, the V gene TRBV4-3; a weak D match, TRBD1 (5 bases). The sequence was obtained from an adult who was a healthcare worker with PCR-confirmed SARS-CoV-2 infection or an uninfected control (not recorded which). CDR3 DNA sequence: TGCGCCAGCAGCCAAGCGCTCACAGGTATACCCTACGAGCAGTACTTC. It specifies CASSQALTGIPYEQYF.